Presented here are 17 T cell receptor beta chains from one specimen sequenced in a study of vaccination effects on CD4 cells after COVID-19. Generated by immunoSEQ multiplex PCR, the TCRdb table keeps only in-frame clones and is missing some. The table lists under 35,000 clones, 55% to 75% of them singletons. The antigens for these receptors are not known. Expansion of antigen-specific CD4+ T cells with viral peptide pools was carried out by the ViraFEST assay before sequencing. Researchers isolated CD4+ T cells once approximately ten days of culture had elapsed. All participants had two doses of either the BNT162b2 or mRNA-1273 vaccine. The sample consisted of CD4+ T cells from PBMCs cultured with HCoV-NL63 spike peptides, taken after COVID-19 vaccination. The origin of the receptors is a human donor who received a COVID-19 vaccine.

The gene calls are TRBV11-2 and TRBJ1-5, with a weak D call TRBD1 (5 bases). Germline assignment: CDR1 SGHAT and CDR2 FQNNGV. This CDR3 region has 13 residues. V gave up 2 bases and J gave up 9 bases, with 11 bases separating them. CDR3 in amino acids: CASSLTNRRPQHF. DNA for the CDR3: TGTGCCAGCAGCTTAACGAACAGGAGGCCCCAGCATTTT.

A single count supports this clone. The CDR3 DNA reads as TGTGCCAGTAGTATAGTTTCCCCTAGTAGGTATCAGCCCCAGCATTTT. Translated: CASSIVSPSRYQPQHF. The chain couples TRBV19 to TRBJ1-5; no firm D call. The CDR3 consists of 16 residues. Between the trimmed V and J ends, which lost 1 base and 5 bases, there was a span of 15 bases. Germline V gene sequence: CDR1 LNHDA, CDR2 SQIVND (reference sequence). Supplemented by reference TRBV19 and TRBJ1-5, the full variable domain reads DGGITQSPKYLFRKEGQNVTLSCEQNLNHDAMYWYRQDPGQGLRLIYYSQIVNDFQKGDIAEGYSVSREKKESFPLTVTSAQKNPTAFYLCASSIVSPSRYQPQHFGDGTRLSIL.

The chain recombines TRBV29-1 with TRBJ2-7; 9 bases align to TRBD2. J was trimmed by 4 bases and V by 6 bases; bases with no gene match: 10. The CDR3 loop spans 14 amino acids. Germline V gene data show CDR1 as SQVTM and CDR2 as ANQGSEA. The CDR3 nucleotides read TGCAGCGTCAAGTCTAGCGGGGCCCTTTACGAGCAGTACTTC. Its translation: CSVKSSGALYEQYF.

The chain combines TRBV5-4 with TRBJ2-7; 10 nucleotides match TRBD1. Germline values: CDR1 SGHNT, CDR2 YYREEE (reference sequence). The CDR3 length is 14 residues. V gave up 4 bases and J gave up 2 bases; unmatched junction bases: 3. The CDR3 spells CASSRQGAPYEQYF. CDR3 nucleotides: TGTGCCAGCAGCCGACAGGGGGCCCCCTACGAGCAGTACTTC.

This clone was seen only a few times. The V gene is TRBV4-1, the J gene TRBJ1-3; weak D call: TRBD1 (5 bases). V was clipped by 0 bases and J by 5 bases, with 11 bases between them. This CDR3 is 15 amino acids long. Germline loops: CDR1 MGHRA, CDR2 YSYEKL. The CDR3: CASSQDQGTRNTIYF. CDR3 nucleotides: TGCGCCAGCAGCCAAGATCAGGGTACTAGAAACACCATATATTTT.

This chain links TRBV4-1 with TRBJ2-3; weak D call: TRBD1 (6 bases). Between the trimmed V and J ends, which lost 4 bases and 4 bases, there was a span of 15 bases. Germline V gene lookup returns CDR1 MGHRA and CDR2 YSYEKL. This CDR3 spans 15 amino acids. CDR3 in amino acids: CASSLLAEGADTQYF. CDR3 DNA: TGCGCCAGCAGCCTCCTAGCAGAGGGGGCAGATACGCAGTATTTT.

The rearrangement joins TRBV12-3 or TRBV12-4 to TRBJ1-2, with D possibly being TRBD1 (6 bases). The germline V and J ends were trimmed by 6 bases and 8 bases, with 13 bases remaining between them. CDR3 length: 12 amino acids. CDR3 sequence reads: CASSPTGVGYTF. CDR3 sequence (DNA): TGTGCCAGCAGCCCGACAGGAGTAGGCTACACCTTC.

This clone has only a few counts. This chain uses TRBV30 with TRBJ2-5; 7 nucleotides match TRBD2. The CDR3 is made up of 12 amino acids. Per germline, CDR1 GTSNPN and CDR2 SVGIG (reference sequence). Losses at the gene ends were 4 bases for V and 6 bases for J; bases not matched to a gene: 5. This CDR3 is CAWTPGRQTQYF. DNA for the CDR3: TGTGCCTGGACCCCCGGGAGGCAGACCCAGTACTTC.

The chain is built from TRBV27 and TRBJ2-5; the match to TRBD2 covers 15 bases. Germline trimming cut 5 bases from V and 5 bases from J; bases unmatched to any gene: 18. Per the germline V gene, CDR1 is MNHEY and CDR2 is SMNVEV (reference sequence). The CDR3 sequence is 20 residues long. The CDR3 nucleotides are TGTGCCAGCAGTACCATCCCGCCTATGGGACTAGCGGGGGGCCGGGAGACCCAGTACTTC. This translates into CASSTIPPMGLAGGRETQYF.

The chain links TRBV29-1 to TRBJ2-7; 7 nucleotides align to TRBD1. CDR1 SQVTM and CDR2 ANQGSEA come from the germline V gene. Trimming took 6 bases from V and 2 from J; bases not matched to a gene: 10. This CDR3 has 14 residues. CDR3 in DNA: TGCAGCGTGATCCCCGGGACAGCAGCCTACGAGCAGTACTTC. Its translation: CSVIPGTAAYEQYF.

The genes are TRBV3-1 (or the pseudogene TRBV3-2) and TRBJ1-6, with 7 bases identical to TRBD1. V lost 5 bases and J lost 2; bases outside the gene matches: 9. The CDR3 consists of 17 residues. The germline gives CDR1 LGHDT, CDR2 YNNKEL (reference sequence). CDR3 bases: TGTGCCAGCAGCGGCCTGACAGGGCCCACCTATAATTCACCCCTCCACTTT. The encoded protein is CASSGLTGPTYNSPLHF.

V gene TRBV6-5 combines with J gene TRBJ1-2; 10 bases fit TRBD1. CDR3 length equals 16 residues. Trimming at V came to 4 bases and at J to 6 bases, leaving 11 bases not matched to a gene. CDR1 and CDR2 from the germline V gene are MNHEY and SVGAGI. CDR3 loop: CASSSARQGARDGYTF. In DNA form, the CDR3 reads TGTGCCAGCAGTTCAGCAAGACAGGGGGCGCGCGATGGCTACACCTTC.

V and J are TRBV7-2 and TRBJ1-2; possible D gene TRBD1, 5 bases. This CDR3 has 15 residues. Trimming shortened V by 2 bases and J by 3 bases, and 13 bases separated the two germline ends. Germline-derived CDR1 and CDR2 are SGHTA and FQGNSA. CDR3 in DNA: TGTGCCAGCAGCTTATTCCCACAGGTTGACTATGGCTACACCTTC. Encoded protein: CASSLFPQVDYGYTF.

This clone was detected only a few times. The chain uses TRBV25-1 and TRBJ1-2, with 9 bases lining up with TRBD1. The J segment lost 4 bases and the V segment lost 5 bases, leaving 5 bases of the junction unmatched. Looked up from germline, CDR1 is MGHDK and CDR2 is SYGVNS. The CDR3 has 14 amino acids. The CDR3 bases are TGTGCCAGCAGTCCCCAGACAGGGGGCTATGGCTACACCTTC. Translation: CASSPQTGGYGYTF.

This clone was found once. V gene TRBV19 combines with J gene TRBJ1-2; possibly TRBD1 for D (5 bases). V lost 5 bases, J lost 5 bases, and 15 bases lay in between. CDR1 LNHDA and CDR2 SQIVND come from the germline V gene (reference sequence). The CDR3 is 14 amino acids. CDR3 loop: CASSPRGGPYGYTF. In DNA form, the CDR3 reads TGTGCCAGTAGTCCCCGGGGGGGACCTTATGGCTACACCTTC.

The chain carries TRBV13 and TRBJ1-2; 7 nucleotides line up with TRBD1. Trimming cost V 0 bases and J 4 bases; bases outside gene matches: 2. The CDR3 runs 14 residues. Germline V gives CDR1 PRHDT, CDR2 FYEKMQ (reference sequence). The CDR3 region has the DNA TGTGCCAGCAGCTTAGGGGACAGGATCTATGGCTACACCTTC. Its protein is CASSLGDRIYGYTF.

The chain joins TRBV7-7 to TRBJ2-3; D possibly corresponds to TRBD2 (5 bases). V lost 0 bases, J lost 0 bases, and 7 bases lay in between. The CDR3 spans 15 residues. CDR1 and CDR2 (germline): SSHAT, FNYEAQ (reference sequence). The CDR3 nucleotides are TGTGCCAGCAGCTTAGCGCTAGCTAGCACAGATACGCAGTATTTT. Translated, it gives CASSLALASTDTQYF.